These 32 T cell receptor beta chains share one sample of origin, sequenced in a study of blood T cell repertoires in COVID-19 (dated by TCRdb to 2020 to 2022). Library method: the immunoSEQ multiplex PCR assay. Held by TCRdb, this immuneACCESS table contains in-frame sequences only and omits some clones. Under half of the omission traces to an unresolved V gene where checked; the cause of the rest is unknown. The sample includes approximately 170,000 clones, with under 80% observed a single time. The ten most abundant clones make up roughly 12% of the sample. Sequenced input: peripheral blood. These receptors all come from a woman aged 45-65 years with acute or convalescent COVID-19.

The chain recombines TRBV11-3 with TRBJ2-7; D ambiguous. The CDR3 is 12 residues long. Germline CDR1 reads SGHNT; CDR2 reads YENEEA. V gave up 4 bases and J gave up 7 bases, with 11 bases separating them. The CDR3 sequence: CASSYGSREQYF. In nucleotides, the CDR3 is TGTGCCAGCAGCTATGGATCCAGGGAGCAGTACTTC. Full variable domain (rest looked up from reference TRBV11-3 and TRBJ2-7): EAGVVQSPRYKIIEKKQPVAFWCNPISGHNTLYWYLQNLGQGPELLIRYENEEAVDDSQLPKDRFSAERLKGVDSTLKIQPAELGDSAVYLCASSYGSREQYFGPGTRLTVT.

This clone was counted a few times. J is TRBJ1-1 and V is TRBV5-1, with 11 bases identical to TRBD1. Germline CDR1 and CDR2: SGHRS and YFSETQ. After removal of 1 base from V and 7 bases from J, the junction contained 12 bases not matched to a gene. The CDR3 has 17 residues. The CDR3 DNA sequence: TGCGCCAGCAGCTTGAGGTTGCTGGACAGGGGGCAAAATGAAGCTTTCTTT. Amino acids: CASSLRLLDRGQNEAFF.

As regards this clone: One junction end disagrees with the germline gene, perhaps due to a read error. This chain connects TRBV19 to TRBJ1-6, with TRBD1 as a possible D gene (5 bases). CDR1 is LNHDA and CDR2 is SQIVND in the germline V gene (reference sequence). The CDR3 runs 10 residues. In DNA, the CDR3 is TGTGCCAGTAGTATCAGGGCCGGGTGCTTT. Protein sequence: CASSIRAGCF.

V gene TRBV14 combines with J gene TRBJ2-2, with TRBD2 identical over 12 bases. The germline gives CDR1 SGHDN, CDR2 FVKESK. The CDR3 is made up of 15 amino acids. After removal of 4 bases from V and 7 bases from J, the junction contained 4 bases not matched to a gene. CDR3 residues: CASSLTSGRSGELFF. DNA of the CDR3: TGTGCCAGCAGCCTTACTAGCGGGAGGAGCGGGGAGCTGTTTTTT.

The chain combines TRBV10-1 with TRBJ1-6; 8 positions match TRBD1. Germline V lookup: CDR1 WNHNN, CDR2 SYGVQD (reference sequence). The ends lost 8 bases at V and 8 bases at J; junction bases unmatched: 5. This CDR3 contains 13 residues. CDR3 residues: CASGTGPDSPLHF. Written as DNA, the CDR3 is TGCGCCAGCGGGACAGGTCCAGATTCACCCCTCCACTTT.

The chain couples TRBV11-2 to TRBJ1-4, with D perhaps matching TRBD1 (6 bases). The CDR3 has 16 amino acids. V lost 5 bases, J lost 0 bases, and 13 bases lay in between. The germline CDR1 and CDR2 sequences are SGHAT and FQNNGV. CDR3 bases: TGTGCCAGCAGCGCAGGGGTACTGGCAACTAATGAAAAACTGTTTTTT. This encodes CASSAGVLATNEKLFF.

The CDR3 DNA is TGTGCCAGCAGTTTATGGGGCGAATTAACAGATACGCAGTATTTT. It specifies CASSLWGELTDTQYF. This chain joins TRBV28 and TRBJ2-3; D is undetermined. V lost 0 bases to trimming and J lost 3 bases, with 10 bases between them. The CDR3 extends over 15 amino acids. Germline loops: CDR1 MDHEN, CDR2 SYDVKM. The whole variable domain, filled in from reference TRBV28 and TRBJ2-3, reads DVKVTQSSRYLVKRTGEKVFLECVQDMDHENMFWYRQDPGLGLRLIYFSYDVKMKEKGDIPEGYSVSREKKERFSLILESASTNQTSMYLCASSLWGELTDTQYFGPGTRLTVL.

The chain combines TRBV25-1 with TRBJ1-5, with TRBD1 as a possible D gene (6 bases). V dropped 6 bases and J dropped 4 bases, with 16 bases sitting between them. CDR3 size: 15 residues. Germline CDR1 MGHDK, CDR2 SYGVNS. The CDR3 sequence is CASSLGGARNQPQHF. For the CDR3, the DNA is TGTGCCAGCAGCCTCGGGGGGGCGCGGAATCAGCCCCAGCATTTT.

This sequence joins TRBV24-1 and TRBJ1-2, with TRBD1 matching 7 bases. CDR3 length: 14 residues. With 6 bases clipped from V and 6 bases from J, the junction kept 9 bases outside the gene matches. Germline V gives CDR1 KGHDR, CDR2 SFDVKD. Here the CDR3 DNA reads TGTGCCACCAGTCCTAGAGACAGGGCGAATGGCTACACCTTC. Translated: CATSPRDRANGYTF.

The chain employs TRBV14 and TRBJ2-2; D may be TRBD1 (6 bases). Per the germline V gene, CDR1 is SGHDN and CDR2 is FVKESK. The CDR3 is made up of 14 amino acids. Trimming cost V 3 bases and J 4 bases, with 9 bases left between them. CDR3 sequence (DNA): TGTGCCAGCAGCCAGCACAGGGCCACCGGGGAGCTGTTTTTT. Translation gives CASSQHRATGELFF.

V is TRBV4-1 and J is TRBJ2-7; 10 bases are a match to TRBD1. The CDR3 runs 15 residues. From germline, CDR1 is MGHRA and CDR2 YSYEKL. V trimming: 8 bases; J trimming: 2 bases; junction bases outside the gene matches: 9. CDR3 region: CASRRGTGAAYEQYF. The CDR3 DNA reads TGCGCCAGCCGCAGAGGGACAGGGGCAGCCTACGAGCAGTACTTC.

The chain combines TRBV5-6 with TRBJ2-3; 10 bases fit TRBD2. The germline V gene has CDR1 SGHDT and CDR2 YYEEEE. The J segment lost 5 bases and the V segment lost 3 bases, leaving 6 bases of the junction unmatched. The CDR3 consists of 15 residues. CDR3 loop: CASSSLAGDRDTQYF. CDR3 nucleotide sequence: TGTGCCAGCAGCTCCCTAGCGGGAGACAGAGATACGCAGTATTTT.

This clone was counted a single time. This rearrangement joins TRBV28 to TRBJ2-7; 8 bases line up with TRBD1. The CDR3 has 14 residues. The V and J ends lost 6 bases and 0 bases, in that order; junction bases with no gene match: 4. Looked up from germline, CDR1 is MDHEN and CDR2 is SYDVKM. The CDR3 DNA reads as TGTGCCAGCAGACCGGGACAGGTCTCCTACGAGCAGTACTTC. This translates into CASRPGQVSYEQYF.

This chain links TRBV7-9 with TRBJ2-7; TRBD2 matches at 13 bases. The length of the CDR3 is 15 residues. The germline V gene encodes CDR1 SEHNR and CDR2 FQNEAQ (reference sequence). The ends lost 4 bases at V and 7 bases at J; junction bases unmatched: 7. This CDR3 reads CASSSTSGRAGEQYF. Here the CDR3 DNA reads TGTGCCAGCAGCTCCACTAGCGGGAGGGCCGGGGAGCAGTACTTC.

This chain joins TRBV18 and TRBJ2-2; 11 bases align to TRBD1. V shed 2 bases and J 0 bases; nucleotides not matched to a gene: 8. This CDR3 is built from 19 residues. Germline assignment: CDR1 KGHSH and CDR2 LQKENI. DNA of the CDR3: TGTGCCAGCTCACCATCCGGGACAGGGGGTTATACGAACACCGGGGAGCTGTTTTTT. It codes for CASSPSGTGGYTNTGELFF.

The sample holds one count of this clone. The chain combines TRBV6-1 with TRBJ2-3; D may be TRBD2 (5 bases). The CDR3 covers 14 residues. Per the germline V gene, CDR1 is MNHNS and CDR2 is SASEGT. Trimming cost V 2 bases and J 7 bases, with 13 bases left between them. This CDR3 reads CASSERGKGNTQYF. The CDR3 DNA reads TGTGCCAGCAGTGAACGGGGAAAGGGCAATACGCAGTATTTT.

The chain joins TRBV10-2 to TRBJ1-5; 9 bases map to TRBD1. The ends lost 4 bases at V and 1 base at J; junction bases unmatched: 2. Germline lookup yields CDR1 WSHSY and CDR2 SAAADI. CDR3 length equals 15 residues. CDR3 bases: TGCGCCAGCAGTGGACAGGGGGGAAGCAATCAGCCCCAGCATTTT. It codes for CASSGQGGSNQPQHF.

The chain carries TRBV5-4 and TRBJ2-7, with D perhaps TRBD2 (6 bases). CDR1 is SGHNT, CDR2 YYREEE, per germline (reference sequence). Trimming removed 4 bases at V and 2 bases at J, with 10 bases between. The CDR3 extends over 13 amino acids. CDR3 protein: CASSRGTTYEQYF. DNA for the CDR3: TGTGCCAGCAGCCGCGGGACGACCTACGAGCAGTACTTC.

The gene calls are TRBV5-1 and TRBJ2-2, with TRBD2 as a possible D gene (5 bases). Trimming took off 0 bases at V and 4 bases at J, with 10 bases between the two ends. Germline values: CDR1 SGHRS, CDR2 YFSETQ. The CDR3 has 15 amino acids. Here the CDR3 DNA reads TGCGCCAGCAGCTTGGAACTAGGTTCCACCGGGGAGCTGTTTTTT. This codes for CASSLELGSTGELFF.

The chain employs TRBV6-1 and TRBJ2-3; D not certain. In germline, CDR1 is MNHNS, CDR2 SASEGT. The CDR3 consists of 15 residues. V lost 0 bases, J lost 2 bases, and 9 bases lay in between. The CDR3 spells CASSEAAGLTDTQYF. CDR3 DNA sequence: TGTGCCAGCAGTGAAGCGGCAGGTCTCACAGATACGCAGTATTTT.

This chain connects TRBV28 to TRBJ1-5, with 7 bases matching TRBD1. Germline V gives CDR1 MDHEN, CDR2 SYDVKM. This CDR3 comprises 17 residues. V was pared by 6 bases and J by 4 bases, with 15 bases of the junction left unmatched. The CDR3 loop is CASRLQQGDRANQPQHF. In DNA form, the CDR3 reads TGTGCCAGCAGGCTGCAGCAGGGGGACCGGGCTAATCAGCCCCAGCATTTT. Drawing the rest from reference TRBV28 and TRBJ1-5, the complete variable domain is DVKVTQSSRYLVKRTGEKVFLECVQDMDHENMFWYRQDPGLGLRLIYFSYDVKMKEKGDIPEGYSVSREKKERFSLILESASTNQTSMYLCASRLQQGDRANQPQHFGDGTRLSIL.

The V call is TRBV27, the J call TRBJ2-1; 9 nucleotides agree with TRBD1. The V segment lost 7 bases and the J segment 7 bases; nucleotides outside the gene matches: 14. The V gene's germline CDR1 is MNHEY and CDR2 SMNVEV (reference sequence). The CDR3 contains 16 residues. CDR3: CASTSHGTGKMNEQFF. The CDR3 coding sequence is TGTGCCAGCACCTCTCACGGGACAGGGAAGATGAATGAGCAGTTCTTC.

This clone was counted once. The chain couples TRBV28 to TRBJ2-2; 9 bases match TRBD2. CDR1 and CDR2 from the germline V gene are MDHEN and SYDVKM. This CDR3 region has 20 residues. Trimming took 2 bases from V and 2 from J; bases not matched to a gene: 15. The CDR3 region has the DNA TGTGCCAGCAGTTTACATCCTAAGAAGCGGGAGGACTATAACACCGGGGAGCTGTTTTTT. Translating gives CASSLHPKKREDYNTGELFF.

J is TRBJ1-6 and V is TRBV29-1, with D perhaps TRBD1 (6 bases). Germline CDR1 SQVTM, CDR2 ANQGSEA. V lost 6 bases and J lost 9, with 18 bases in between. The CDR3 length is 14 residues. The CDR3 here is CSVRTGFQGSPLHF. As DNA, the CDR3 is TGCAGCGTCCGAACAGGGTTTCAAGGTTCACCCCTCCACTTT.

V usage is TRBV24-1 and J usage is TRBJ2-5, with 8 nucleotides matching TRBD2. The V gene's germline CDR1 is KGHDR and CDR2 SFDVKD. This CDR3 region has 15 residues. V lost 5 bases to trimming and J lost 4 bases; unmatched junction nucleotides: 8. The CDR3 loop is CATSGGAGDSETQYF. The DNA for the CDR3 is TGTGCCACCAGTGGCGGAGCGGGAGACTCAGAGACCCAGTACTTC.

The sample holds one count of this clone. The V and J genes are TRBV7-2 and TRBJ1-6; D not certain. Germline V CDR1 and CDR2: SGHTA, FQGNSA. V lost 7 bases and J 13 bases, leaving 11 bases between the germline ends. This CDR3 spans 11 amino acids. The CDR3 is CASTRFGPLHF. CDR3 in DNA: TGTGCCAGCACCAGGTTCGGCCCCCTCCACTTT.

The gene calls are TRBV4-1 and TRBJ2-3, with TRBD2 matching 11 bases. CDR1 and CDR2 (germline): MGHRA, YSYEKL. After removal of 4 bases from V and 6 bases from J, the junction contained 12 bases not matched to a gene. The CDR3 is 17 residues long. The CDR3: CASSLASGGPSGDTQYF. The CDR3 DNA reads TGCGCCAGCAGCCTCGCTAGCGGGGGGCCGAGTGGGGATACGCAGTATTTT.

The chain carries TRBV30 and TRBJ2-1; 8 positions match TRBD2. The junction had 6 bases not matched to a gene; V was cut back by 5 bases and J by 3 bases. The CDR3 runs to 14 residues. CDR1 and CDR2 (germline): GTSNPN, SVGIG (reference sequence). The CDR3 loop is CAWGAGGSYNEQFF. The CDR3 nucleotides are TGTGCCTGGGGGGCGGGGGGAAGCTACAATGAGCAGTTCTTC.

The chain employs TRBV18 and TRBJ2-1; TRBD2 matches at 10 bases. This CDR3 contains 15 residues. CDR1 KGHSH and CDR2 LQKENI come from the germline V gene. V shed 5 bases, J shed 6 bases, and the junction held 7 bases outside the gene matches. The CDR3 nucleotides are TGTGCCAGCTCAACGATCTCTAGCGGGAGCAATGAGCAGTTCTTC. Translated: CASSTISSGSNEQFF.

The chain carries TRBV5-6 and TRBJ2-6; maybe TRBD1 (5 bases). The CDR3 has 16 residues. Germline assignment: CDR1 SGHDT and CDR2 YYEEEE. Trimming took off 5 bases at V and 0 bases at J, with 12 bases between the two ends. The CDR3 loop reads CASRFFQGSGANVLTF. CDR3 nucleotides: TGTGCCAGCAGGTTCTTCCAGGGCTCTGGGGCCAACGTCCTGACTTTC.

This clone appeared a few times. The rearrangement uses TRBV5-8 and TRBJ1-5, with no clear D. Germline V gene sequence: CDR1 SGHTS, CDR2 YDEGEE. The V end was cut by 0 bases, the J end by 7 bases, with 23 bases between. The CDR3 runs 18 residues. The CDR3 sequence is CASSLALGRNPEGQPQHF. DNA of the CDR3: TGTGCCAGCAGCTTGGCCCTTGGACGGAACCCGGAGGGACAGCCCCAGCATTTT.

This rearrangement joins TRBV6-1 to TRBJ2-7, with a tentative D call TRBD1 (6 bases). The CDR3 totals 16 residues. CDR1 MNHNS and CDR2 SASEGT come from the germline V gene. The ends were cut back, 3 bases at V and 0 bases at J, with 15 bases in the middle. The CDR3: CASSDPTGKNSYEQYF. The CDR3 coding sequence is TGTGCCAGCAGTGATCCTACAGGGAAAAACTCCTACGAGCAGTACTTC.